The T cell receptor (beta chain) under discussion was sequenced for a study of OX40 agonist ivuxolimab in advanced cancers. Points from the study as a whole: The study found that CD8+ T cells averaged more expanded clones than CD4+. By week 6 at 0.1 to 3.0 mg/kg, blood CD4+ and CD8+ T cells had expanded clonally. Low normalized T-cell clonal expansion also characterized some of the nonresponders.

Blood got drawn at baseline, again on cycle 4 day 1, and then on cycle 7 day 1. About this clone: Its antigen is currently unknown.

The CDR3 runs to 14 residues. In germline, CDR1 is MNHNY, CDR2 SVGAGI (reference sequence). Trimming stripped 4 bases from V and 0 bases from J, with 9 bases between. TCRdb keeps only in-frame clones here, not all; method: immunoSEQ multiplex PCR. This table holds roughly 61,000 clones, more than 85% found once. The TCR sequence derives from an adult with an advanced solid tumor such as melanoma, head and neck, liver or kidney cancer. This rearrangement joins TRBV6-6 to TRBJ1-1; D perhaps matches TRBD1 (6 bases). This sample comprised CD4+ or CD8+ T cells sorted from blood, obtained in a trial of the OX40 agonist ivuxolimab. The CDR3 DNA reads TGTGCCAGCAGTTTGTCAGGGGTGAACACTGAAGCTTTCTTT. It is translated as CASSLSGVNTEAFF.